This T cell receptor (beta chain) stems from a study of blood T cells in healthy people across ages. Overall study results and limits: Diversity estimated from one million T cells was considered an underestimate.

A second roughly 7 to 12 cycle PCR used barcoded and J-beta primers. At least 3 million CDR3-containing paired-end reads were obtained per sample. TCRdb re-called the 5' RACE reads with MiXCR, one entry per CDR3 protein. The data contain fewer than 750,000 distinct CDR3 sequences, less than 60% of them singletons. This clonotype appeared many times. Its cognate antigen is unknown. Every sample had a minimum of 6.5 million PBMCs isolated. Total RNA was extracted at no less than 6 micrograms per sample. This CDR3 has 14 residues. Germline values: CDR1 LGHNA, CDR2 YSLEER. With 1 base removed from V and 4 bases from J, the gap between germline ends came to 9 bases.

The receptor was isolated from an elderly man in good health. The chain carries TRBV4-3 and TRBJ2-3; no firm D call. The sequenced material came from blood. The chain's CDR3 is CASSQVGRPDTQYF. Written as DNA, the CDR3 is TGCGCCAGCAGCCAAGTCGGACGGCCAGATACGCAGTATTTT.